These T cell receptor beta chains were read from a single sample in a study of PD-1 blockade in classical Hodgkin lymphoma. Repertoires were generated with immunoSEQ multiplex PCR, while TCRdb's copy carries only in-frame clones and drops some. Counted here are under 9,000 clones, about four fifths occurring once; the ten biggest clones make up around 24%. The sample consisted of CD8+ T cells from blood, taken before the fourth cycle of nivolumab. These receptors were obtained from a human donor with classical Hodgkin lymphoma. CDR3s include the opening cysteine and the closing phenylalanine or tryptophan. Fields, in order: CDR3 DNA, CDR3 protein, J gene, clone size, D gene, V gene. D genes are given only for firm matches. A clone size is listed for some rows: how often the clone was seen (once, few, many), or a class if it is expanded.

DNA: TGTGCCAGCAGCCAAGATGGAGGAGGGGGGGATACGCAGTATTTT; CDR3: CASSQDGGGGDTQYF; J: TRBJ2-3; size: NA; D: NA; V: TRBV4-2
DNA: TGCGCCAGCAGTGAGGAGAGCCACGAGCAGTACTTC; CDR3: CASSEESHEQYF; J: TRBJ2-7; size: NA; D: NA; V: TRBV10-2
DNA: TGTGCCAGCTCACCGCTTACTGCAGGGCGCAACTATGGCTACACCTTC; CDR3: CASSPLTAGRNYGYTF; J: TRBJ1-2; size: NA; D: NA; V: TRBV18
DNA: TGTGCCTGGAGTACCGGGACAGCCCTTAAAGCTTTCTTT; CDR3: CAWSTGTALKAFF; J: TRBJ1-1; size: few; D: TRBD1; V: TRBV30
DNA: TGCGCCAGCAGCCAAGAACCTTCTAGCACAGATACGCAGTATTTT; CDR3: CASSQEPSSTDTQYF; J: TRBJ2-3; size: NA; D: NA; V: TRBV4-1
DNA: TGTGCCAGCAGTGAAATCGGAAACACCATATATTTT; CDR3: CASSEIGNTIYF; J: TRBJ1-3; size: once; D: NA; V: TRBV6-5
DNA: TGCAGCGTTGATGGGTTGACAGGTATCCCTGAAGCTTTCTTT; CDR3: CSVDGLTGIPEAFF; J: TRBJ1-1; size: NA; D: NA; V: TRBV29-1
DNA: TGTGCCGGAGCGCTCGGACCCAACTACACCTTC; CDR3: CAGALGPNYTF; J: TRBJ1-2; size: NA; D: NA; V: TRBV19
DNA: TGTGCCAGCAGCTTAGCGGGGGGGCTTGAGCAGTTCTTC; CDR3: CASSLAGGLEQFF; J: TRBJ2-1; size: NA; D: TRBD2; V: TRBV11-2
DNA: TGTGCCAGCAGCCTAAACAGGGTGGATAATTCACCCCTCCACTTT; CDR3: CASSLNRVDNSPLHF; J: TRBJ1-6; size: NA; D: NA; V: TRBV5-5
DNA: TGCGCCAGCAGCGGAGGACAGGGCTCTAATTCACCCCTCCACTTT; CDR3: CASSGGQGSNSPLHF; J: TRBJ1-6; size: few; D: TRBD1; V: TRBV5-1
DNA: TGTGCCAGCACCCCCGATCCTTGGGGAGCAGATACGCAGTATTTT; CDR3: CASTPDPWGADTQYF; J: TRBJ2-3; size: NA; D: NA; V: TRBV2
DNA: TGCAGCACCCTCCTGACGGGGGTCATGGTACAGCCCCAGCATTTT; CDR3: CSTLLTGVMVQPQHF; J: TRBJ1-5; size: once; D: NA; V: TRBV29-1
DNA: TGTGCCAGCAGCCGGGAGGGTGCAGGGATTTCCTCAGAGTACTTC; CDR3: CASSREGAGISSEYF; J: TRBJ2-5; size: NA; D: TRBD2; V: TRBV11-3
DNA: TGTGCCAGCAGCGGCGACAGCTATGGCTACACCTTC; CDR3: CASSGDSYGYTF; J: TRBJ1-2; size: NA; D: NA; V: TRBV7-9
DNA: TGTGCCTGGAGCCACGGGACAGGCTACACCTTC; CDR3: CAWSHGTGYTF; J: TRBJ1-2; size: NA; D: NA; V: TRBV30
DNA: TGTGCCAGCACTTACGGGACTAGCGGGGGGATCACAGATACGCAGTATTTT; CDR3: CASTYGTSGGITDTQYF; J: TRBJ2-3; size: NA; D: TRBD2; V: TRBV28
DNA: TGTGCCAGCAGCTCGCCGGGGGGGCCGGACACAGATACGCAGTATTTT; CDR3: CASSSPGGPDTDTQYF; J: TRBJ2-3; size: NA; D: TRBD2; V: TRBV7-9
DNA: TGTGCCAGCAGTTTCGATCAGGGTAGTTGGTCGGCGGCCGAGCAGTACTTC; CDR3: CASSFDQGSWSAAEQYF; J: TRBJ2-7; size: NA; D: NA; V: TRBV28
DNA: TGTGCCAGTAGTTTCCAAATACAACAGCCCCAGCATTTT; CDR3: CASSFQIQQPQHF; J: TRBJ1-5; size: NA; D: NA; V: TRBV19
DNA: TGTGCCTGGAGTGTTGGGACTGAAGCTTTCTTT; CDR3: CAWSVGTEAFF; J: TRBJ1-1; size: NA; D: NA; V: TRBV30
DNA: TGTGCCAGCAGTAAAACGACAGGGCGGTTGCGGGGCTACACCTTC; CDR3: CASSKTTGRLRGYTF; J: TRBJ1-2; size: few; D: TRBD1; V: TRBV6-5
DNA: TGCGCCAGCAGCCAAGATCGTATTGGGACACTCGGGACCTACGAGCAGTACTTC; CDR3: CASSQDRIGTLGTYEQYF; J: TRBJ2-7; size: NA; D: NA; V: TRBV4-1
DNA: TGTGCCAGCAGCTTACGGCCTTCCACCGGGGAGCTGTTTTTT; CDR3: CASSLRPSTGELFF; J: TRBJ2-2; size: NA; D: NA; V: TRBV13
DNA: TGTGCCAGCAGTCTGAGATCCAGGGGAAACACTGAAGCTTTCTTT; CDR3: CASSLRSRGNTEAFF; J: TRBJ1-1; size: NA; D: NA; V: TRBV27
DNA: TGCGCCAGCAGCTTGCGGGGGGCTCGGACTGAAGCTTTCTTT; CDR3: CASSLRGARTEAFF; J: TRBJ1-1; size: once; D: NA; V: TRBV5-1
DNA: TGTGCCAGCAGCCAAATCGATCCCACCGGGGAGCTGTTTTTT; CDR3: CASSQIDPTGELFF; J: TRBJ2-2; size: once; D: NA; V: TRBV4-2
DNA: TGCGCCAGCAGTGAGTGGGGAACAGATACGCAGTATTTT; CDR3: CASSEWGTDTQYF; J: TRBJ2-3; size: NA; D: NA; V: TRBV10-1
DNA: TGCAGCGTCCGGTGGCATCGAGACGATACGCAGTATTTT; CDR3: CSVRWHRDDTQYF; J: TRBJ2-3; size: NA; D: NA; V: TRBV29-1
DNA: TGTGCCAGCAGCTTCACGGGCGGAAACTATGGCTACACCTTC; CDR3: CASSFTGGNYGYTF; J: TRBJ1-2; size: NA; D: NA; V: TRBV7-9
DNA: TGTGCCAGCAGCCCAATTCAAGGGACCCTTTACAATGAGCAGTTCTTC; CDR3: CASSPIQGTLYNEQFF; J: TRBJ2-1; size: NA; D: NA; V: TRBV5-6
DNA: TGTGCCTGTGGGACAGACAACACAGATACGCAGTATTTT; CDR3: CACGTDNTDTQYF; J: TRBJ2-3; size: NA; D: TRBD1; V: TRBV30
DNA: TGTGCCAGCAGTTACAAGTCATATAATTCACCCCTCCACTTT; CDR3: CASSYKSYNSPLHF; J: TRBJ1-6; size: NA; D: NA; V: TRBV6-5
DNA: TGTGCCAGCAGTTCCCCCGCGAGCGAGCAGTACTTC; CDR3: CASSSPASEQYF; J: TRBJ2-7; size: NA; D: NA; V: TRBV6-6
DNA: TGTGCCAGCAGCTCCGGGCTGGGAGCGGGCGCGAACACCGGGGAGCTGTTTTTT; CDR3: CASSSGLGAGANTGELFF; J: TRBJ2-2; size: NA; D: NA; V: TRBV7-3
DNA: TGTGCCAGCACGGAAGCGGGGGAACAAGAGACCCAGTACTTC; CDR3: CASTEAGEQETQYF; J: TRBJ2-5; size: NA; D: TRBD2; V: TRBV28
DNA: TGTGCCAGCTCACCGATCGCGGTCGAAGGGAGGACAGATACGCAGTATTTT; CDR3: CASSPIAVEGRTDTQYF; J: TRBJ2-3; size: NA; D: NA; V: TRBV18
DNA: TGCGCCAGCAGCCAAGATGGGGGGTATAGCACAGATACGCAGTATTTT; CDR3: CASSQDGGYSTDTQYF; J: TRBJ2-3; size: few; D: NA; V: TRBV7-3
DNA: TGCGCCAGCACCCCTGGACCGGGGGAAGAGACCCAGTACTTC; CDR3: CASTPGPGEETQYF; J: TRBJ2-5; size: NA; D: NA; V: TRBV5-1
DNA: TGTGCCAGCAGTTATACAAGTACCGGGGAGCTGTTTTTT; CDR3: CASSYTSTGELFF; J: TRBJ2-2; size: once; D: NA; V: TRBV27
DNA: TGTGCCAGCAGTAAGAGGACTAGCTACGAGCAGTACTTC; CDR3: CASSKRTSYEQYF; J: TRBJ2-7; size: NA; D: TRBD2; V: TRBV6-5
DNA: TGTGCCAGCAGTTATCAGCGCGATGAGCAGTTCTTC; CDR3: CASSYQRDEQFF; J: TRBJ2-1; size: NA; D: NA; V: TRBV6-6
DNA: TGTGCCAGCAGCGTAGCTGAAGATTATCAGCCCCAGCATTTT; CDR3: CASSVAEDYQPQHF; J: TRBJ1-5; size: NA; D: NA; V: TRBV9
DNA: TGTGCCAGCAGCACCCGACAGGGAATAACTGAAGCTTTCTTT; CDR3: CASSTRQGITEAFF; J: TRBJ1-1; size: NA; D: TRBD1; V: TRBV7-9
DNA: TGCGCCAGCAGCCAAGACTTAGGACCAGACGTGGAGCAGTTCTTC; CDR3: CASSQDLGPDVEQFF; J: TRBJ2-1; size: NA; D: NA; V: TRBV4-1
DNA: TGTGCCAGCAGCGGAGAGGCCCGGGGCTGCGAGCAGTACTTC; CDR3: CASSGEARGCEQYF; J: TRBJ2-7; size: NA; D: NA; V: TRBV7-9
DNA: TGTGCCAGCAGCAATAGGACGCCCCCCGGAGGGCTGTTTTTT; CDR3: CASSNRTPPGGLFF; J: TRBJ2-2; size: NA; D: NA; V: TRBV21-1
DNA: TGTGCCAGCAGCCAAGATGGCGGGGTTATAGGCTACGAGCAGTACTTC; CDR3: CASSQDGGVIGYEQYF; J: TRBJ2-7; size: NA; D: NA; V: TRBV14
DNA: TGTGCCTGGAGTACGAAGATAGCCAGTGAAGCTTTCTTT; CDR3: CAWSTKIASEAFF; J: TRBJ1-1; size: NA; D: NA; V: TRBV30
DNA: TGTGCCAGCAGCGTGTTAGAGTGGAGAGATACGCAGTATTTT; CDR3: CASSVLEWRDTQYF; J: TRBJ2-3; size: once; D: NA; V: TRBV9
DNA: TGCGCCAGCAGCCAAGACGGGGGGGGAGATACGCAGTATTTT; CDR3: CASSQDGGGDTQYF; J: TRBJ2-3; size: NA; D: TRBD2; V: TRBV4-1
DNA: TGCGCCAGCAGCTCCTCACTGTTTGGAACGATGAACACTGAAGCTTTCTTT; CDR3: CASSSSLFGTMNTEAFF; J: TRBJ1-1; size: NA; D: NA; V: TRBV5-1
DNA: TGTGCCAGCAGTTTAAACCCCCTGGGGGTCCCTGAAGCTTTCTTT; CDR3: CASSLNPLGVPEAFF; J: TRBJ1-1; size: NA; D: NA; V: TRBV28
DNA: TGTGCCAGCAGTTTAAACGGGTACCCCAGCTCCTACGAGCAGTACTTC; CDR3: CASSLNGYPSSYEQYF; J: TRBJ2-7; size: NA; D: NA; V: TRBV27
DNA: TGCAGTGCTGCACGGGACTATGGCTACACCTTC; CDR3: CSAARDYGYTF; J: TRBJ1-2; size: NA; D: NA; V: TRBV20-1
DNA: TGTGCCAGCAGTTCTGTGACTAGCTTCCCCGGGGAGCTGTTTTTT; CDR3: CASSSVTSFPGELFF; J: TRBJ2-2; size: NA; D: TRBD2; V: TRBV28